The 18 T cell receptor beta chains below come from one sample, sequenced in a study of T-cell memory formation after mild COVID-19. TCRdb reprocessed the 5' RACE reads via MiXCR and lists one record per CDR3 protein. The sample consists of hundreds of thousands of distinct CDR3 sequences, 13% to 15% of them appearing once. Sequenced material: PBMCs or a T cell subset sorted from them (not recorded which). The receptor set was obtained from a young man who had mild COVID-19 (a few samples of this study predate the infection). Cell type and time point are not known.

This clonotype was observed at least ten times. J is TRBJ2-3 and V is TRBV20-1, with D maybe TRBD2 (5 bases). Trimming pared 3 bases from V and 5 bases from J, leaving 21 bases between. The length of the CDR3 is 16 residues. Germline V lookup: CDR1 DFQATT, CDR2 SNEGSKA (reference sequence). The CDR3 nucleotides are TGCAGTGCTAGCTTGATCCTTGAGGGTTTGGGAGATACGCAGTATTTT. Protein product: CSASLILEGLGDTQYF.

V is TRBV4-1 and J is TRBJ2-3, with D perhaps assigned TRBD1 or TRBD2 (6 bases each). Germline CDR1 MGHRA, CDR2 YSYEKL. The CDR3 runs to 15 residues. V shed 4 bases and J shed 1 base, with 12 bases lying between them. The CDR3 is CASSPGASGTDTQYF. In DNA, the CDR3 is TGCGCCAGCAGCCCGGGGGCGTCCGGCACAGATACGCAGTATTTT.

In this sample, this clonotype turned up a few times. This sequence joins TRBV10-3 and TRBJ2-3, with 14 bases aligning to TRBD2. The CDR3 consists of 15 residues. J lost 3 bases, V lost 11 bases, and 7 bases had no gene match. Germline CDR1 ENHRY, CDR2 SYGVKD. The CDR3 bases are TGTGCCGTACACGGGACTAGCGGGGGTACAGATACGCAGTATTTT. Translation gives CAVHGTSGGTDTQYF.

The V and J genes are TRBV28 and TRBJ2-7; 8 bases are shared with TRBD1. V lost 5 bases and J lost 4; bases outside the gene matches: 1. CDR1 is MDHEN, CDR2 SYDVKM, per germline. CDR3 length: 12 amino acids. This chain's CDR3 is CASSQGAYEQYV. The CDR3 DNA reads as TGTGCCAGCAGTCAGGGGGCGTACGAGCAGTACGTC.

This clonotype has at least ten counts. This chain links TRBV7-2 with TRBJ2-1, with D tentatively TRBD1 (6 bases). This CDR3 is built from 13 residues. CDR1 is SGHTA, CDR2 FQGNSA, per germline. V was shortened by 5 bases and J by 4 bases, with 9 bases between the two germline ends. CDR3: CASSRTEYNEQFF. The CDR3 bases are TGTGCCAGCAGCCGGACAGAGTACAATGAGCAGTTCTTC.

The CDR3, as DNA: TGTGCCAGCAGTTCCCCCGGGACAGGGAAGGCCGGGGAGCTGTTTTTT. It is translated as CASSSPGTGKAGELFF. J is TRBJ2-2 and V is TRBV6-2 or TRBV6-3; 9 positions match TRBD1. Trimming removed 4 bases from V and 6 bases from J; junction bases left unmatched: 9. Germline V gives CDR1 MNHEY, CDR2 SVGEGT. The CDR3 sequence is 16 residues long.

The rearrangement joins TRBV5-1 to TRBJ2-4; 8 nucleotides align to TRBD1. J lost 8 bases, V lost 3 bases, and 7 bases had no gene match. There are 14 residues in the CDR3. Per germline, CDR1 SGHRS and CDR2 YFSETQ. CDR3 nucleotides: TGCGCCAGCAGCTCCGGACAGGGAGATGACATTCAGTACTTC. It codes for CASSSGQGDDIQYF.

This clonotype was seen a handful of times. The gene calls are TRBV9 and TRBJ1-3; D possibly corresponds to TRBD1 (6 bases). This CDR3 is 17 amino acids long. Trimming cost V 2 bases and J 0 bases, with 15 bases left between them. Germline V gene sequence: CDR1 SGDLS, CDR2 YYNGEE. CDR3 loop: CASSVQITGTSGNTIYF. For the CDR3, the DNA is TGTGCCAGCAGCGTTCAAATTACAGGGACCTCTGGAAACACCATATATTTT.

The gene calls are TRBV6-5 and TRBJ1-2; no reliable D call. Trimming left V 4 bases short and J 5 bases short, with 35 bases between. The germline V gene has CDR1 MNHEY and CDR2 SVGAGI. The CDR3 totals 21 residues. CDR3 region: CASSFRGTISSSEVDGYGYTF. CDR3 nucleotides: TGTGCCAGCAGTTTCCGGGGTACTATAAGCAGTAGTGAGGTGGATGGATATGGCTACACCTTC.

This rearrangement joins TRBV4-2 to TRBJ2-7; 11 bases line up with TRBD2. CDR1 is LGHNA and CDR2 is YNFKEQ in the germline V gene. With 2 bases clipped from V and 2 bases from J, the junction kept 8 bases outside the gene matches. CDR3 length: 17 residues. CDR3: CASSQYLGSGGAYEQYF. The DNA for the CDR3 is TGTGCCAGCAGCCAATATCTGGGTAGCGGGGGGGCCTACGAGCAGTACTTC.

V gene TRBV7-9 combines with J gene TRBJ2-7; D is unclear. The CDR3 is 14 residues long. Trimming pared 1 base from V and 2 bases from J, leaving 9 bases between. Germline V gene sequence: CDR1 SEHNR, CDR2 FQNEAQ (reference sequence). The CDR3 nucleotides are TGTGCCAGCAGCTTAGTAGGACCCACCTACGAGCAGTACTTC. It encodes CASSLVGPTYEQYF.

The CDR3 protein is CASSQDRDRSGTQYF. The CDR3 region has the DNA TGTGCCAGCAGCCAAGATCGGGACAGGTCTGGGACCCAGTACTTC. The chain combines TRBV3-2 with TRBJ2-5; TRBD1, the D gene given by the table, was not confirmed from the DNA. TRBV3-2 is an annotated pseudogene. The CDR3 is 15 amino acids.

The chain joins TRBV3-1 to TRBJ1-2; TRBD1 matches at 8 bases. Germline assignment: CDR1 LGHDT and CDR2 YNNKEL (reference sequence). The CDR3 loop spans 16 amino acids. With V trimmed by 0 bases and J by 7 bases, 10 bases remained unmatched. The CDR3, as DNA: TGTGCCAGCAGCCAAGAATGGCAGGGGGCGTTTTCTGGCTACACCTTC. This codes for CASSQEWQGAFSGYTF.

In its sample, this clonotype was seen many times. V usage is TRBV12-3 or TRBV12-4 and J usage is TRBJ1-1; D is unresolved. The CDR3 loop spans 12 amino acids. Trimming shortened V by 2 bases and J by 5 bases, and 6 bases separated the two germline ends. The CDR3 is CASSLTRTEAFF. The CDR3 nucleotides read TGTGCCAGCAGTTTAACCAGGACTGAAGCTTTCTTT.

In this sample, this clonotype turned up a few times. The chain uses TRBV6-2 or TRBV6-3 and TRBJ2-7; the D gene is possibly TRBD1 (6 bases). V was pared by 5 bases and J by 3 bases, with 14 bases between. The CDR3 has 14 residues. From germline, CDR1 is MNHEY and CDR2 SVGEGT. CDR3 in DNA: TGTGCCAGCAGTACGCTCACAGGGTTCTACGAGCAGTACTTC. Protein product: CASSTLTGFYEQYF.

The chain employs TRBV7-2 and TRBJ2-5, with 8 nucleotides matching TRBD1. The CDR3 contains 16 residues. CDR1 is SGHTA and CDR2 is FQGNSA in the germline V gene. V dropped 6 bases and J dropped 1; count of bases not matched to a gene: 10. The CDR3 sequence: CASRPQGAALQETQYF. CDR3 in DNA: TGTGCCAGCAGACCTCAGGGGGCAGCCCTCCAAGAGACCCAGTACTTC. The entire variable domain, with the rest obtained from reference TRBV7-2 and TRBJ2-5, is as follows: GAGVSQSPSNKVTEKGKDVELRCDPISGHTALYWYRQSLGQGLEFLIYFQGNSAPDKSGLPSDRFSAERTGGSVSTLTIQRTQQEDSAVYLCASRPQGAALQETQYFGPGTRLLVL.

This chain uses TRBV7-2 with TRBJ1-5; D unclear. CDR3 length: 12 residues. Trimming removed 6 bases from V and 4 bases from J, with 7 bases in between. Germline-derived CDR1 and CDR2 are SGHTA and FQGNSA. The CDR3 here is CASSPLNQPQHF. The CDR3 nucleotides are TGTGCCAGCAGTCCCCTAAATCAGCCCCAGCATTTT.

The V call is TRBV3-1, the J call TRBJ2-2; TRBD1 or TRBD2 may be the D gene (5 bases each). The CDR3 length is 15 residues. V was cut by 6 bases and J by 4 bases, with 15 bases left in between. Germline V gene data show CDR1 as LGHDT and CDR2 as YNNKEL (reference sequence). The CDR3 region is CASRREGRGTGELFF. Written as DNA, the CDR3 is TGTGCCAGCAGGCGAGAGGGGCGCGGCACCGGGGAGCTGTTTTTT.